This entry features one T cell receptor beta chain sequence. These data originate in a study of blood T cell repertoires in COVID-19. Generated by immunoSEQ multiplex PCR, the TCRdb table keeps only in-frame clones and is missing some. The table includes about 200,000 clones, roughly 87% detected once. The CDR3 is 14 amino acids. The germline gives CDR1 SGHDT, CDR2 YYEEEE. The V and J ends lost 2 bases and 9 bases, in that order; junction bases with no gene match: 5. Sequencing was performed on peripheral blood. This rearrangement joins TRBV5-6 to TRBJ1-6; 7 bases fit TRBD1. The TCR was taken from a woman aged 60-75 years with COVID-19, enrolled during active disease. The DNA of the CDR3 is TGTGCCAGCAGCTTAGAGGGGGCCAGTTCACCCCTCCACTTT. It codes for CASSLEGASSPLHF. Based on the CDR3 plus reference TRBV5-6 and TRBJ1-6, the full variable domain is DAGVTQSPTHLIKTRGQQVTLRCSPKSGHDTVSWYQQALGQGPQFIFQYYEEEERQRGNFPDRFSGHQFPNYSSELNVNALLLGDSALYLCASSLEGASSPLHFGNGTRLTVT.